These 15 T cell receptor beta chains originate from one sample sequenced in a study of shared clonotypes between healthy human individuals. Sequenced by immunoSEQ multiplex PCR; TCRdb stores in-frame clones only, minus some. Here the sample spans hundreds of thousands of clones, 98% being singletons. Selected positively for CCR7 and CD45RO-negative, naive CD8 cells excluded terminally differentiated effector memory CD45RA+ cells. Material for sequencing was naive CD8+ T cells sorted from blood. Receptors originate from a man aged 25-45 years in good health.

The genes are TRBV15 and TRBJ1-5; D is perhaps TRBD1 (5 bases). CDR3 length: 15 residues. Trimming shortened V by 0 bases and J by 0 bases, and 6 bases separated the two germline ends. The germline V gene encodes CDR1 LNHNV and CDR2 YYDKDF (reference sequence). The CDR3 reads CATSREQDSNQPQHF. As DNA, the CDR3 is TGTGCCACCAGCAGAGAACAGGATAGCAATCAGCCCCAGCATTTT.

The chain combines TRBV27 with TRBJ1-1; the D gene is possibly TRBD1 (6 bases). The germline V gene encodes CDR1 MNHEY and CDR2 SMNVEV (reference sequence). The length of the CDR3 is 16 residues. Trimming took off 0 bases at V and 0 bases at J, with 11 bases between the two ends. The CDR3 DNA sequence: TGTGCCAGCAGTTTATCGGGACAAAGCCTGAACACTGAAGCTTTCTTT. It yields the protein CASSLSGQSLNTEAFF.

The V gene is TRBV7-9, the J gene TRBJ2-1; TRBD2 matches at 7 bases. Germline lookup yields CDR1 SEHNR and CDR2 FQNEAQ (reference sequence). There are 16 residues in the CDR3. With V trimmed by 5 bases and J by 0 bases, 7 bases remained unmatched. CDR3 loop: CASSNPSGDSYNEQFF. CDR3 DNA: TGTGCCAGCAGCAACCCTAGCGGCGACTCCTACAATGAGCAGTTCTTC. Complete variable domain (other parts from reference TRBV7-9 and TRBJ2-1): DTGVSQNPRHKITKRGQNVTFRCDPISEHNRLYWYRQTLGQGPEFLTYFQNEAQLEKSRLLSDRFSAERPKGSFSTLEIQRTEQGDSAMYLCASSNPSGDSYNEQFFGPGTRLTVL.

The rearrangement joins TRBV9 to TRBJ1-5; D call uncertain. Germline CDR1 SGDLS, CDR2 YYNGEE. V lost 0 bases and J lost 4, with 14 bases in between. This CDR3 spans 16 amino acids. CDR3 nucleotides: TGTGCCAGCAGCGTAGGTTGCGGGAGAATGAATCAGCCCCAGCATTTT. It yields the protein CASSVGCGRMNQPQHF.

The CDR3 here is CASSRESDRNQPQHF. DNA for the CDR3: TGTGCCAGCAGCCGAGAATCGGACAGGAATCAGCCCCAGCATTTT. V gene TRBV7-9 combines with J gene TRBJ1-5; 7 bases line up with TRBD1. The CDR3 extends over 15 amino acids. Germline V gene sequence: CDR1 SEHNR, CDR2 FQNEAQ (reference sequence). V was pared by 5 bases and J by 4 bases, with 8 bases of the junction left unmatched.

The chain combines TRBV27 with TRBJ2-7, with a possible D match to TRBD1 (6 bases). The CDR3 has 14 amino acids. V lost 3 bases, J lost 2 bases, and 11 bases lay in between. Germline values: CDR1 MNHEY, CDR2 SMNVEV (reference sequence). CDR3 in DNA: TGTGCCAGCAGTTTGGGGGACATCGCCTACGAGCAGTACTTC. Translating gives CASSLGDIAYEQYF.

The gene calls are TRBV7-7 and TRBJ2-2; unclear D gene. The CDR3 spans 17 residues. V shed 0 bases and J shed 0 bases, with 11 bases lying between them. Per germline, CDR1 SSHAT and CDR2 FNYEAQ (reference sequence). This chain's CDR3 is CASSLALFEANTGELFF. The CDR3 nucleotides read TGTGCCAGCAGCTTAGCGCTCTTTGAGGCGAACACCGGGGAGCTGTTTTTT.

This clone has just one count. This rearrangement joins TRBV29-1 to TRBJ1-1; 8 bases are shared with TRBD1. V lost 4 bases and J lost 6; bases outside the gene matches: 7. Looked up from germline, CDR1 is SQVTM and CDR2 is ANQGSEA. CDR3 length: 13 residues. CDR3 nucleotide sequence: TGCAGCGTTGTGGCAGGGGGCATCGCTGAAGCTTTCTTT. As protein: CSVVAGGIAEAFF.

J is TRBJ2-6 and V is TRBV9; the D gene is possibly TRBD1 (5 bases). Trimming took 4 bases from V and 0 from J, leaving 17 bases between them. CDR1 is SGDLS and CDR2 is YYNGEE in the germline V gene. CDR3 length: 18 amino acids. CDR3 coding DNA: TGTGCCAGCAGCCCAAAGAGACAGATTTTCTCTGGGGCCAACGTCCTGACTTTC. It translates to CASSPKRQIFSGANVLTF.

This sequence joins TRBV2 and TRBJ2-7, with D perhaps TRBD1 (6 bases). V lost 1 base to trimming and J lost 3 bases, with 16 bases between them. Germline CDR1 reads SNHLY; CDR2 reads FYNNEI. This CDR3 spans 16 amino acids. This CDR3 reads CASSEVLTGPYYEQYF. The CDR3 nucleotides read TGTGCCAGCAGTGAAGTCCTTACAGGGCCCTACTACGAGCAGTACTTC.

The chain joins TRBV28 to TRBJ1-2; maybe TRBD1 (6 bases). Trimming removed 5 bases at V and 6 bases at J, with 13 bases between. The length of the CDR3 is 13 residues. CDR1 and CDR2 (germline): MDHEN, SYDVKM. CDR3 region: CASSLPWTDGYTF. As DNA, the CDR3 is TGTGCCAGCAGTCTTCCATGGACAGATGGCTACACCTTC.

The gene calls are TRBV4-1 and TRBJ2-7; the D gene could be TRBD1 or TRBD2 (5 bases each). The V end was cut by 0 bases, the J end by 3 bases, with 15 bases between. The CDR3 is 16 amino acids. Germline V gene lookup returns CDR1 MGHRA and CDR2 YSYEKL. CDR3 region: CASSQDWTGGGYEQYF. The CDR3 DNA sequence: TGCGCCAGCAGCCAAGATTGGACCGGTGGGGGCTACGAGCAGTACTTC.

J is TRBJ2-7 and V is TRBV5-1; 14 positions agree with TRBD2. Germline lookup yields CDR1 SGHRS and CDR2 YFSETQ. This CDR3 region has 18 residues. J was trimmed by 7 bases and V by 5 bases; bases with no gene match: 17. This CDR3 is CASRLLLGTSGSSGEQYF. Written as DNA, the CDR3 is TGCGCCAGCAGGTTGTTATTGGGGACTAGCGGGAGCTCAGGGGAGCAGTACTTC.

CDR3 residues: CASSFRPPRGYTEAFF. CDR3 bases: TGTGCCAGCAGTTTTCGGCCTCCACGTGGGTACACTGAAGCTTTCTTT. The chain has TRBV27 and TRBJ1-1; D gene uncertain. V dropped 3 bases and J dropped 3 bases, with 17 bases sitting between them. This CDR3 contains 16 residues. Germline V lookup: CDR1 MNHEY, CDR2 SMNVEV (reference sequence).

V is TRBV10-2 and J is TRBJ1-5; tentative D call: TRBD1 (5 bases). Germline V lookup: CDR1 WSHSY, CDR2 SAAADI. This CDR3 comprises 16 residues. The germline V and J ends were trimmed by 8 bases and 0 bases, with 17 bases remaining between them. This CDR3 reads CASGDLDGGSNQPQHF. The CDR3 DNA follows: TGCGCCAGCGGGGACCTTGACGGGGGTAGCAATCAGCCCCAGCATTTT.